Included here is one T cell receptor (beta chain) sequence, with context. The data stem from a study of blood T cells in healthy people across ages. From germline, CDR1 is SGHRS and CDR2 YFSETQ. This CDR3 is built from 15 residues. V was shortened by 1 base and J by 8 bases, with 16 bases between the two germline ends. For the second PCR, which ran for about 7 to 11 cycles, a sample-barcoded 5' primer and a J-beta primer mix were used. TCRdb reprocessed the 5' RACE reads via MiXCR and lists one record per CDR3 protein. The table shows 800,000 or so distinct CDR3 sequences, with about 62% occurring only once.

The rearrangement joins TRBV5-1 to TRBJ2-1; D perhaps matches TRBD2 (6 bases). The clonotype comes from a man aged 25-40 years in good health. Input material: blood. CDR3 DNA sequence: TGCGCCAGCAGCTTGAGTTTGACTAGTGGGTATGAGCAGTTCTTC. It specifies CASSLSLTSGYEQFF.